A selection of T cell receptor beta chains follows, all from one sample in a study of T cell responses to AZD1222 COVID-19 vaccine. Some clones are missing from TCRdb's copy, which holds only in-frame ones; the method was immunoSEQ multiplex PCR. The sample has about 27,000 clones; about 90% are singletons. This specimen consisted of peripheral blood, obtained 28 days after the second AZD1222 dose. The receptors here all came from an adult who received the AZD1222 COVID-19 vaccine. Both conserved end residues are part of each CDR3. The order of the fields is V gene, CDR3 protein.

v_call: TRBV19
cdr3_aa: CASIPDPVFSGNTIYF

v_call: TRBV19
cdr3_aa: CASSRGRGNQETQYF

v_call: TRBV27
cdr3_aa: CASSPGERQPQHF

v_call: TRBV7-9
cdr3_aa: CASTGTFEAFF

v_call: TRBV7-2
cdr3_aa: CASSLIRGQVAKNIQYF

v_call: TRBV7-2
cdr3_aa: CASSLGGSGTEAFF

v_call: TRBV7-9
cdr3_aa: CASSPRGRASGNTIYF

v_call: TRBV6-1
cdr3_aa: CASSDMRYEQYF

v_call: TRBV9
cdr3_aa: CASSPRLRGPTQYGYTF

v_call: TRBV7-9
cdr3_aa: CASSRPGTPGELFF

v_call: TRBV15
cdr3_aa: CATSGGRSNEQFF

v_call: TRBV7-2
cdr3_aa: CASSPGPGTEAFF

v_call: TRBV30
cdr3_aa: CAWGRRAGNTDTQYF

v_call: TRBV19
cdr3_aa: CASQTPQGGKETQYF

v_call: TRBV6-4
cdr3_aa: CASSPGVQITDTQYF

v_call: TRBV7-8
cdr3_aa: CASSFSGTSGRRQFF

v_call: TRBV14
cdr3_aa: CASSQDRGYEKLFF

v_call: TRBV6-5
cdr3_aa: CASTEGRGNQPQHF

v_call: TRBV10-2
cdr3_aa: CASSESGQPFNEKLFF